This TCR beta chain was recovered during a study of T cell responses to AZD1222 COVID-19 vaccine (dated by TCRdb to the early 2020s). Background on the whole study: AZD1222 recipients given second doses at about 4 weeks or at about 12 weeks were pooled, since spike-specific TCR depth and breadth were not found to differ between the two schedules. Enrollment into the trials was organized by age into subgroups of 18-55, 56-69 and 70-plus years, and those subgroups contained 148, 28 and 57 TCR-sequenced participants, respectively. TCR sequencing was performed for about 250 trial participants, of whom about 200 were given two doses of AZD1222 and around 26 were given two doses of MenACWY control vaccine.

The paper as a whole reports these results and caveats: Because no day 14 peak-response samples were available, the repertoires could be characterized only after the peak T cell response. In the small 56-69-year group, the increase in depth fell short of significance, most likely because of low power. Conclusions about previously exposed vaccinees were limited because only six AZD1222 recipients were SARS-CoV-2 seropositive at baseline. Reportedly, almost half of the unique spike-specific TCRs recognized epitopes lying outside the regions that are mutated in the B.1.351 and B.1.1.7 variants. Most participants were white British and females outnumbered males, and the authors suggested that clonal diversity may have been underestimated. The whole spike protein was spanned by vaccine-associated CD4 TCRs, and dominant responses were seen in regions 160-218 and 743-854. A significant rise in spike-specific TCR breadth and depth was observed after two AZD1222 doses relative to day 0 and relative to MenACWY recipients.

Read against the paper, the sample's time point label means: baseline before first vaccination. Samples from vaccinated people were obtained from the UK trials COV001 and COV002, which included a single-blind randomized controlled phase 2/3 trial of AZD1222 (ChAdOx1 nCoV-19) in healthy adults. Trial participant PBMC samples were collected at day 0 and day 28 after the second dose for TCRbeta chain sequencing. From a lookup of the germline V gene, CDR1 and CDR2 are SGHDT and YYEEEE. V is reduced by 0 bases and J by 4 bases, leaving a spacing of 8 bases between them. The CDR3 runs 14 residues from the cysteine to the phenylalanine. Of all the DNA, just the CDR3 is kept, 42 bases in frame from base 1. The CDR3 regions of human TCRbeta chains were analyzed by immunosequencing. On the study's bioinformatics: TCRs in the repertoires were compared against a reference library of SARS-CoV-2-specific TCRs that had been generated with the MIRA antigen-specificity platform. Breadth was defined as the fraction of unique TCRs that were SARS-CoV-2-associated. Depth was defined as the fraction of total T cells that were SARS-CoV-2-associated. Using the MIRA data, each spike-specific TCR was assigned both to the spike region to which the TCR was reactive and to a CD4 or CD8 class. Log10-transformed breadth and depth values were compared by one-way ANOVA with Sidak's multiple comparisons tests. TCRdb's version of the immuneACCESS table is confined to in-frame rearrangements and falls short of the full clone set. An unresolved V gene accounts for under half of the shortfall where checked; the remainder is of unknown origin. The DNA gave D and trimming, while V, J and clone size come from that table. This sample holds fewer than 85,000 clones; around 87% were observed only once. The ten largest account for roughly 29% of the sample.

Note on this clone: This clone's antigen is unknown. Nothing much larger sits one base from this clone, and base qualities are not available.

The rearranged segments are TRBV5-6 and TRBJ1-5; the D segment cannot be called with confidence. The receptor's source is an adult in good health. Sequenced here: peripheral blood, sampled on day 0 of AZD1222 vaccination. The CDR3 loop reads CASSLGRANQPQHF. The sequence in DNA is TGTGCCAGCAGCTTGGGTAGGGCAAATCAGCCCCAGCATTTT. The entire variable domain, with the stretches around the CDR3 drawn from the reference TRBV5-6 and TRBJ1-5 proteins, is DAGVTQSPTHLIKTRGQQVTLRCSPKSGHDTVSWYQQALGQGPQFIFQYYEEEERQRGNFPDRFSGHQFPNYSSELNVNALLLGDSALYLCASSLGRANQPQHFGDGTRLSIL.